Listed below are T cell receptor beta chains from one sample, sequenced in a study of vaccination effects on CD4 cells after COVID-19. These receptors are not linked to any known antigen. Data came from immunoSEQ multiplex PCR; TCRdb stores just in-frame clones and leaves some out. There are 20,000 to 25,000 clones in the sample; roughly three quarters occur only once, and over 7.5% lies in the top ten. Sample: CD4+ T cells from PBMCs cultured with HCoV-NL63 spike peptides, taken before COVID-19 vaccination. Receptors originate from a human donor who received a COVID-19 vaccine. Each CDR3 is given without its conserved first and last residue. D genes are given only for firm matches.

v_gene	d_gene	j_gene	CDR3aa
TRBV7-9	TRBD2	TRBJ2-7	ASSFGRAVYEQY
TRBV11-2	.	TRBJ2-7	ASSLTGPLSYEQY
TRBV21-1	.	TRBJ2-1	ASSKPLGGGLYNEQF
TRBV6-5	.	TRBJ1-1	ASSYSYGNTEAF
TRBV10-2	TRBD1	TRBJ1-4	ASSTGGTNEKLF
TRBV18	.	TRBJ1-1	ASSPARATEAF
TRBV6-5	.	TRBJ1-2	ASSYSALNLPYGYT
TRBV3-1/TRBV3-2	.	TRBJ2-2	ASSQTNTGELF
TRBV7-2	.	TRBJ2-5	ASSSLRGETQY
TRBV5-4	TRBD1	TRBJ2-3	ASSKPKTGAGTDTQY
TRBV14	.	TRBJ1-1	ASSLLGGDTEAF
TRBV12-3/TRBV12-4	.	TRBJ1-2	ASSLAAGYGYT
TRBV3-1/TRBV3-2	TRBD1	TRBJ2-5	ASSLGGTGKYQETQY
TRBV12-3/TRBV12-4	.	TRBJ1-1	ASRQQGTGEAF
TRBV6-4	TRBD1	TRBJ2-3	ASSGTGGTDTQY
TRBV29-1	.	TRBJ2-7	SVVLEGKNEQY
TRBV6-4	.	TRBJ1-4	ASSDRDKSPKLF
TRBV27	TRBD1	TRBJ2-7	ASQLNPDRTYEQY
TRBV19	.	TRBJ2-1	ATSRGVLF
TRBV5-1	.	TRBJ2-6	ASSLGSRISGANVLT
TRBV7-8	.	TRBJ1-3	ASSLAGQSSGNTIY
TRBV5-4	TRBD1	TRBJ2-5	ASSTQGAGETQY
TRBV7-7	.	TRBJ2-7	ASSPDLRREQY
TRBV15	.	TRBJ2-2	ATSRGFGWSGGGELF
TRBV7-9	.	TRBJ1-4	ASSLAVATNEKLF
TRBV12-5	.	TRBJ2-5	ASTIEETQY
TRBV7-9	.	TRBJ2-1	ASSEKRVRGSDEQF
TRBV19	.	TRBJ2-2	ASRGPGVGTGELF
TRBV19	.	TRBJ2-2	ASATRSNTGELF
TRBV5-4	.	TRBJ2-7	ASSLGGGKGYEQY
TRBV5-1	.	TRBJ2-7	ASSFGGRAYEQY
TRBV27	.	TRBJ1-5	ASSLSSWAGINQPQH
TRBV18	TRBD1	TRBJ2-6	ASSLGQGYHSGANVLT
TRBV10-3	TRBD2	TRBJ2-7	AISALGTKSYSYEQY
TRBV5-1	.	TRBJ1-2	ASSPGTYGYT
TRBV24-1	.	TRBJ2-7	ATSDPRGGPYEQY
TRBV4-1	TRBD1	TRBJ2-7	ASSQGTGQGAYEQY
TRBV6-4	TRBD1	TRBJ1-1	ASRQLNTQGTEAF
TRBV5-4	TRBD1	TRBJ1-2	ASSSMTGNLYGYT
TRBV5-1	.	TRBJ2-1	ASSPADNPYNEQF
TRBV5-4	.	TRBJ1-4	ASSLAGVGEKLF
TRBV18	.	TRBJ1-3	ASSPATPSGNTIY
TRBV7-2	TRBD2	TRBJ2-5	ASSLSGRPETQY
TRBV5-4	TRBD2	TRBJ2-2	ASSLTGWGLAIGELF
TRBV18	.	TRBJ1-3	ASSPRGASGNTIY
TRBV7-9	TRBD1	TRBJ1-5	ASSSQGDNQPQH
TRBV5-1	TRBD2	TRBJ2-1	ASSTGTSGVGEQF
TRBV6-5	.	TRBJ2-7	ASSYEGFREQY
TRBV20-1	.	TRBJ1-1	SVYRVTEAF
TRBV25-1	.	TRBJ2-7	ASSEEGGSYEQY